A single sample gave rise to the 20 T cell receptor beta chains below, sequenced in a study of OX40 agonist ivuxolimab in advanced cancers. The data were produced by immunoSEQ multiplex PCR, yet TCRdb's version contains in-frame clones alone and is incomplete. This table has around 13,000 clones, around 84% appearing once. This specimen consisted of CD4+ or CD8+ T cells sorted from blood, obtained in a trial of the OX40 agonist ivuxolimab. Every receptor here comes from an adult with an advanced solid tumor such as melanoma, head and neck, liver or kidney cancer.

For the CDR3, the DNA is TGTGCCAGCAGTGTTCCGGACAAGAATGAAAAACTGTTTTTT. It yields the protein CASSVPDKNEKLFF. The chain links TRBV2 to TRBJ1-4, with D tentatively TRBD1 (5 bases). V dropped 4 bases and J dropped 5 bases, with 11 bases sitting between them. Germline values: CDR1 SNHLY, CDR2 FYNNEI. The CDR3 extends over 14 amino acids.

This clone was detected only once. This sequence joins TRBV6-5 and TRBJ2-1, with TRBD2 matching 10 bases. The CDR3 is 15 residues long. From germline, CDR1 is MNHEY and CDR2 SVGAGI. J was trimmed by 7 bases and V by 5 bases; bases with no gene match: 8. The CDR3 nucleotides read TGTGCCAGCAGTCCCGGGACTAGCGTTAGAAATGAGCAGTTCTTC. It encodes CASSPGTSVRNEQFF.

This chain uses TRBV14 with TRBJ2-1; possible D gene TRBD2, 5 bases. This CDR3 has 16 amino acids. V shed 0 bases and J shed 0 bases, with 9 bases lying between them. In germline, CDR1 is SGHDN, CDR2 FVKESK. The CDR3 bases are TGTGCCAGCAGCCAAGATCCAGCGGACTCCTACAATGAGCAGTTCTTC. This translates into CASSQDPADSYNEQFF.

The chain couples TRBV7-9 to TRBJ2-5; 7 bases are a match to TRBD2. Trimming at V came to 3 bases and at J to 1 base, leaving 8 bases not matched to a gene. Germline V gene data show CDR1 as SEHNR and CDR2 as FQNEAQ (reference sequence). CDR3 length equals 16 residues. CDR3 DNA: TGTGCCAGCAGCTTCACTAGCGACATCACCCAAGAGACCCAGTACTTC. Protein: CASSFTSDITQETQYF.

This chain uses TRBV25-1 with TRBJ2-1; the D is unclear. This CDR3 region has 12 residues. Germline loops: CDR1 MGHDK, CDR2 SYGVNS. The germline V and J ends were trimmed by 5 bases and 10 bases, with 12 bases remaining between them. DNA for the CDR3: TGTGCCAGCAGTTTTGGTTGGAGCGAGCAGTTCTTC. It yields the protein CASSFGWSEQFF.

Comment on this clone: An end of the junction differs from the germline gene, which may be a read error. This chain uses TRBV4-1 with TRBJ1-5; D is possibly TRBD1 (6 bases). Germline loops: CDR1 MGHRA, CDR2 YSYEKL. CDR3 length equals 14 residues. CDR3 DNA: TGCGCCAGCGGCCAGGGGAATAGCAATCAGCCCCAGCATTTT. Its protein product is CASGQGNSNQPQHF.

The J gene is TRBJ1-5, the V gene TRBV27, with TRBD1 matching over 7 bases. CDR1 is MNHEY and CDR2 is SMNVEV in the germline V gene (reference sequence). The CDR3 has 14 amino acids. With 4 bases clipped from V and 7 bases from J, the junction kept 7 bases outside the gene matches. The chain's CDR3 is CASSWTGSGQPQHF. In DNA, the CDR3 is TGTGCCAGCAGTTGGACAGGATCAGGGCAGCCCCAGCATTTT.

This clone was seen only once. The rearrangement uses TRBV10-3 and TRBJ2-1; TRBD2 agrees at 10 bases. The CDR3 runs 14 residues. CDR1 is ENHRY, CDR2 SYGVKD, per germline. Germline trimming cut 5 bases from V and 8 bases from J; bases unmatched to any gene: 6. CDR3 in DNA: TGTGCCATCAGTCTAGCGGGAGTGGGATATGAGCAGTTCTTC. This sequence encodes CAISLAGVGYEQFF.

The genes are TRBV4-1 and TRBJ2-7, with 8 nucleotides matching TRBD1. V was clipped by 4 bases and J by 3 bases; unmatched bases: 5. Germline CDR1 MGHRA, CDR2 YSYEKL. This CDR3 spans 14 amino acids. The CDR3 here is CASSLGQGHYEQYF. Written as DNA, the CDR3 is TGCGCCAGCAGCCTCGGACAGGGCCACTACGAGCAGTACTTC.

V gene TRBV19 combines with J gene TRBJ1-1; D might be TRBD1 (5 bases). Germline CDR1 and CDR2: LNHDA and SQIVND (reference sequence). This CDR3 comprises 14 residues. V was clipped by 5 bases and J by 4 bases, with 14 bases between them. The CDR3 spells CASSGAGGSTEAFF. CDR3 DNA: TGTGCCAGTAGTGGGGCAGGCGGAAGCACTGAAGCTTTCTTT.

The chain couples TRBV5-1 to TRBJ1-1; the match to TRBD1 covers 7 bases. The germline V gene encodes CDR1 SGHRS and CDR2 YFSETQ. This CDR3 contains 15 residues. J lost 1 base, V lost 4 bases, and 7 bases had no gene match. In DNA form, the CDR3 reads TGCGCCAGCAGCCCCCGGGACAGAGAGAACACTGAAGCTTTCTTT. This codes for CASSPRDRENTEAFF.

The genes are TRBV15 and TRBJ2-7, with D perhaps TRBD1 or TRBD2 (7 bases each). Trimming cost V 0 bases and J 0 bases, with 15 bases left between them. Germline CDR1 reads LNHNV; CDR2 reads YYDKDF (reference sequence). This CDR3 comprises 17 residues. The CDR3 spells CATSRDPERDSSYEQYF. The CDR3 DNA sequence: TGTGCCACCAGCAGAGACCCAGAGCGGGACAGCTCCTACGAGCAGTACTTC. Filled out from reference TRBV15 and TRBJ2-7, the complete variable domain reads DAMVIQNPRYQVTQFGKPVTLSCSQTLNHNVMYWYQQKSSQAPKLLFHYYDKDFNNEADTPDNFQSRRPNTSFCFLDIRSPGLGDTAMYLCATSRDPERDSSYEQYFGPGTRLTVT.

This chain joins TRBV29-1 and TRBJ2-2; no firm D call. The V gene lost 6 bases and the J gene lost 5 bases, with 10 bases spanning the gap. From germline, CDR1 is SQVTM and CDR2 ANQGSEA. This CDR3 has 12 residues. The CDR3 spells CSVWGGTGELFF. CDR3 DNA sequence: TGCAGCGTCTGGGGTGGGACCGGGGAGCTGTTTTTT.

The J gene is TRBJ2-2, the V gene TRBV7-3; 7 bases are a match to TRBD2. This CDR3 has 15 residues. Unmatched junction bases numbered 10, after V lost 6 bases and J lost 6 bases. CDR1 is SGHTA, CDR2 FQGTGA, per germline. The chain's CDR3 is CASSPEGGPSGELFF. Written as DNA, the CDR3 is TGTGCCAGCAGTCCTGAGGGAGGGCCGTCCGGGGAGCTGTTTTTT. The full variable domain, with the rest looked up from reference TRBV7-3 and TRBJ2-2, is GAGVSQTPSNKVTEKGKYVELRCDPISGHTALYWYRQSLGQGPEFLIYFQGTGAADDSGLPNDRFFAVRPEGSVSTLKIQRTERGDSAVYLCASSPEGGPSGELFFGEGSRLTVL.

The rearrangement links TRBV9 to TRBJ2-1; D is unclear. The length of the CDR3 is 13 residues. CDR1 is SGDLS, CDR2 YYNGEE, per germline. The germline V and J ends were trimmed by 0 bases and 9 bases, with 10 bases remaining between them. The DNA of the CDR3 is TGTGCCAGCAGCGTAGTGAGTTCTGGTGAGCAGTTCTTC. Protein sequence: CASSVVSSGEQFF.

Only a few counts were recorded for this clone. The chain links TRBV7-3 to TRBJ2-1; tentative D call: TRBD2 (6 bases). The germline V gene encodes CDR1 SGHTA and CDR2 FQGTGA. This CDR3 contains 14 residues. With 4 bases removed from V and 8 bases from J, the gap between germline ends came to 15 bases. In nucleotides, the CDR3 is TGTGCCAGCAGCTCGGGACTGGGAAACGATGAGCAGTTCTTC. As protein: CASSSGLGNDEQFF.

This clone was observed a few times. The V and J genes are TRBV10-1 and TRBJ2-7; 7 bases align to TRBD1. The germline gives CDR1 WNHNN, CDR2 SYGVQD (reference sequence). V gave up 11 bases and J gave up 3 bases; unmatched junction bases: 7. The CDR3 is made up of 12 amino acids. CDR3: CARNRGLYEQYF. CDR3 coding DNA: TGCGCCCGAAACAGGGGCCTCTACGAGCAGTACTTC.

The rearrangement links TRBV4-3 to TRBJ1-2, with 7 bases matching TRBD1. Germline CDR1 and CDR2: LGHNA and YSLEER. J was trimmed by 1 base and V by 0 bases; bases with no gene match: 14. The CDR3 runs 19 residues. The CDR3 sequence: CASSQDRRQGGFGNYGYTF. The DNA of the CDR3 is TGCGCCAGCAGCCAAGATCGACGACAGGGAGGCTTCGGTAACTATGGCTACACCTTC.

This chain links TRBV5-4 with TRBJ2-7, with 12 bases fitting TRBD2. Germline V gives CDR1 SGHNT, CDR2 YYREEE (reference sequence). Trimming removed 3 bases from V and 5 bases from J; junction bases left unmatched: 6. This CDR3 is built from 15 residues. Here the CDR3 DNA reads TGTGCCAGCAGCTGGGGAGGACTAGCGGGAAACGAGCAGTACTTC. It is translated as CASSWGGLAGNEQYF.

This CDR3 is CASSFRQTQDTQYF. The DNA of the CDR3 is TGTGCCAGCAGCTTTCGCCAGACTCAAGATACGCAGTATTTT. This rearrangement joins TRBV28 to TRBJ2-3; D is uncertain. V was trimmed by 6 bases and J by 5 bases, leaving 15 bases between them. Germline loops: CDR1 MDHEN, CDR2 SYDVKM. CDR3 length equals 14 residues.